This T cell receptor (beta chain) was captured by sequencing in a study of patients and donors after allogeneic stem cell transplantation. TCRdb redid the calling of the RT-PCR reads with MiXCR, one entry per CDR3 protein. The sample consists of hundreds of thousands of distinct CDR3 sequences, around 16% of them appearing once. The sample comprised blood, either unsorted or a sorted T cell fraction (not recorded which). This TCR was recovered from a human donor who was either an allogeneic HSCT recipient or a stem cell or donor lymphocyte infusion donor (not recorded which). It is not recorded whose cells these are; they may come from a transplant donor.

The CDR3 bases are TGTGCCAGCAGTTTGGATTTTGTCCGGACGGGGACCCAGTACTTC. Translation gives CASSLDFVRTGTQYF. The chain uses TRBV27 and TRBJ2-5, with D unresolved. The CDR3 is 15 amino acids. Germline CDR1 and CDR2: MNHEY and SMNVEV (reference sequence). Trimming shortened V by 3 bases and J by 7 bases, and 18 bases separated the two germline ends.